The next 15 T cell receptor beta chains were all read from a single sample in a study of T cells after yellow fever vaccination. TCRdb reprocessed the 5' RACE reads with MiXCR, giving one entry per CDR3 protein. The sample carries over 110,000 distinct CDR3 sequences, 6.5% to 8.5% recorded once. The sequencing used CD4+ T cells sorted from PBMCs, collected 5 days after the yellow fever booster vaccination. These TCRs come from a man aged 25-40 years who received the YFV17D yellow fever vaccine.

This clonotype was counted ten times or more. The chain joins TRBV4-2 to TRBJ2-7; D gene uncertain. In germline, CDR1 is LGHNA, CDR2 YNFKEQ. The CDR3 runs to 15 residues. The V gene lost 4 bases and the J gene lost 5 bases, with 18 bases spanning the gap. The CDR3 here is CASSPSSTVGDEQYF. CDR3 nucleotides: TGTGCCAGCAGCCCTAGTTCGACTGTGGGTGACGAGCAGTACTTC.

The table lists this clonotype with many counts. The rearrangement uses TRBV5-1 and TRBJ2-1; 7 bases are a match to TRBD1. In germline, CDR1 is SGHRS, CDR2 YFSETQ. There are 16 residues in the CDR3. The junction had 5 bases not matched to a gene; V was cut back by 0 bases and J by 2 bases. Here the CDR3 DNA reads TGCGCCAGCAGCTTGGGTCCAGGGACAGCCTACAATGAGCAGTTCTTC. Translation: CASSLGPGTAYNEQFF.

In this sample, this clonotype turned up many times. The genes are TRBV7-9 and TRBJ2-7; D call uncertain. Germline V gene lookup returns CDR1 SEHNR and CDR2 FQNEAQ (reference sequence). This CDR3 is 14 amino acids long. Between the trimmed V and J ends, which lost 0 bases and 6 bases, there was a span of 12 bases. The CDR3, as DNA: TGTGCCAGCAGCTTAGCTGGGCTCCAGGTCGAGCAGTACTTC. Translating gives CASSLAGLQVEQYF.

This clonotype has ten or more counts. This sequence joins TRBV5-6 and TRBJ2-6; possible D gene TRBD2, 7 bases. The V end lost 7 bases, the J end lost 0 bases, and 14 bases lay between the germline ends. The germline gives CDR1 SGHDT, CDR2 YYEEEE. The CDR3 sequence is 16 residues long. The CDR3 bases are TGTGCCAGCTTCACGAGGGGGGGCTCTGGGGCCAACGTCCTGACTTTC. Its protein product is CASFTRGGSGANVLTF.

This clonotype was observed many times. This chain uses TRBV25-1 with TRBJ2-7, with unresolved D. The V end was cut by 2 bases, the J end by 6 bases, with 11 bases between. CDR1 and CDR2 (germline): MGHDK, SYGVNS. The CDR3 is 13 amino acids. CDR3 region: CASSETTALEQYF. The DNA of the CDR3 is TGTGCCAGCAGTGAAACCACAGCCCTCGAGCAGTACTTC.

There are many counts of this clonotype. The V and J genes are TRBV28 and TRBJ2-1, with a weak D call TRBD2 (6 bases). CDR1 is MDHEN, CDR2 SYDVKM, per germline. V shed 3 bases and J shed 10 bases, with 7 bases lying between them. The CDR3 consists of 11 residues. The CDR3 sequence is CASSLAGEQFF. CDR3 coding DNA: TGTGCCAGCAGTTTGGCGGGGGAGCAGTTCTTC.

This clonotype was counted at least ten times. The rearrangement joins TRBV4-3 to TRBJ2-1, with D tentatively TRBD2 (6 bases). The germline V gene encodes CDR1 LGHNA and CDR2 YSLEER. The CDR3 has 15 residues. V lost 3 bases, J lost 1 base, and 10 bases lay in between. The CDR3 reads CASSQSSGSYNEQFF. The CDR3 DNA sequence: TGCGCCAGCAGCCAGAGTAGCGGTTCCTACAATGAGCAGTTCTTC.

This chain links TRBV5-5 with TRBJ2-1; 10 bases align to TRBD2. The CDR3 extends over 16 amino acids. CDR1 is SGHKS, CDR2 YYEKEE, per germline (reference sequence). V lost 0 bases and J lost 7; bases outside the gene matches: 7. Here the CDR3 reads CASSLAGTSATNEQFF. The CDR3 DNA sequence: TGTGCCAGCAGCTTGGCCGGGACTAGCGCAACAAATGAGCAGTTCTTC. Combining the CDR3 with reference TRBV5-5 and TRBJ2-1 gives the whole variable domain DAGVTQSPTHLIKTRGQQVTLRCSPISGHKSVSWYQQVLGQGPQFIFQYYEKEERGRGNFPDRFSARQFPNYSSELNVNALLLGDSALYLCASSLAGTSATNEQFFGPGTRLTVL.

This clonotype has a count of ten or more. The rearrangement joins TRBV20-1 to TRBJ2-5, with 9 bases aligning to TRBD2. The J segment lost 5 bases and the V segment lost 5 bases, leaving 6 bases of the junction unmatched. The CDR3 extends over 13 amino acids. Germline CDR1 reads DFQATT; CDR2 reads SNEGSKA (reference sequence). The CDR3 region has the DNA TGCAGTGCTGCCCGAACTAGCGGGGAGACCCAGTACTTC. Its protein is CSAARTSGETQYF.

In DNA form, the CDR3 reads TGCAGTGGAACAGGGGGTCTCTCCTACGAGCAGTACTTC. This gives the protein CSGTGGLSYEQYF. This chain links TRBV20-1 with TRBJ2-7; 8 bases map to TRBD1. Germline CDR1 is DFQATT and CDR2 is SNEGSKA (reference sequence). V shed 7 bases and J 0 bases; nucleotides not matched to a gene: 5. The CDR3 covers 13 residues.

This clonotype was counted at least ten times. V gene TRBV6-6 combines with J gene TRBJ2-3; D is ambiguous. V shed 2 bases and J shed 4 bases, with 7 bases lying between them. This CDR3 has 13 amino acids. The germline V gene encodes CDR1 MNHNY and CDR2 SVGAGI (reference sequence). CDR3 region: CASSYRAADTQYF. In DNA, the CDR3 is TGTGCCAGCAGTTACAGGGCGGCAGATACGCAGTATTTT.

This clonotype was detected ten times or more. The chain employs TRBV29-1 and TRBJ2-2; TRBD2 matches 10 bases. In germline, CDR1 is SQVTM, CDR2 ANQGSEA. The length of the CDR3 is 16 residues. V lost 6 bases and J lost 6; bases outside the gene matches: 13. CDR3 sequence: CSVEHSGTSVPGELFF. The CDR3 DNA reads as TGCAGCGTGGAACACTCCGGGACTAGCGTCCCCGGGGAGCTGTTTTTT.

This clonotype was observed a few times. The V gene is TRBV19, the J gene TRBJ1-5; 8 bases line up with TRBD1. CDR3 length: 14 amino acids. CDR1 LNHDA and CDR2 SQIVND come from the germline V gene (reference sequence). V lost 6 bases and J lost 5; bases outside the gene matches: 6. In nucleotides, the CDR3 is TGTGCCAGTAGACAGGGGGGGTATCATCAGCCCCAGCATTTT. As protein: CASRQGGYHQPQHF.

This clonotype came up many times. The chain carries TRBV20-1 and TRBJ2-5, with D tentatively TRBD2 (5 bases). The CDR3 runs to 14 residues. In germline, CDR1 is DFQATT, CDR2 SNEGSKA (reference sequence). V lost 0 bases, J lost 5 bases, and 13 bases lay in between. The CDR3 sequence is CSAREPGSFETQYF. CDR3 nucleotide sequence: TGCAGTGCTAGAGAGCCGGGAAGCTTCGAGACCCAGTACTTC.

This clonotype was seen many times. The V and J genes are TRBV10-3 and TRBJ2-3; 7 positions match TRBD2. This CDR3 comprises 16 residues. Germline V CDR1 and CDR2: ENHRY, SYGVKD. V dropped 2 bases and J dropped 0; count of bases not matched to a gene: 5. Here the CDR3 DNA reads TGTGCCATCAGTGAGGGCCCTAGCGGAAGCACAGATACGCAGTATTTT. Translating gives CAISEGPSGSTDTQYF.